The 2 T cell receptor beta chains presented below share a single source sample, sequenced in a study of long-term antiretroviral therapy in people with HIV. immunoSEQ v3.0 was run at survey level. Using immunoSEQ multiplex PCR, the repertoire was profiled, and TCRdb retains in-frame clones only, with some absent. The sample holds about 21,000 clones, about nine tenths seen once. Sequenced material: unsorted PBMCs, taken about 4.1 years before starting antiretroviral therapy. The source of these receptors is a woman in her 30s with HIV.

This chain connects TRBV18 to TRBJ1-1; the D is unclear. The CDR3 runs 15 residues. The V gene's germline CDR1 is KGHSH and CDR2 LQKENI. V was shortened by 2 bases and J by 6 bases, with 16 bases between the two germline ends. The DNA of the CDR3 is TGTGCCAGCTCACCAACCCCTTGGAGCCCGTCTGAAGCTTTCTTT. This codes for CASSPTPWSPSEAFF.

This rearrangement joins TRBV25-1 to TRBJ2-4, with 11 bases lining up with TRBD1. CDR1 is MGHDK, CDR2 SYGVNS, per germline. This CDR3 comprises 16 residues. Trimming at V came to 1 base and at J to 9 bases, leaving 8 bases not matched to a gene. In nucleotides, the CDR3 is TGTGCCAGCAGTGAATTGGGACAGGGGGTCGGGGGCATTCAGTACTTC. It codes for CASSELGQGVGGIQYF.